Listed below are T cell receptor beta chains from one sample, sequenced in a study of blood T cells in healthy people across ages. TCRdb ran MiXCR on the 5' RACE reads and lists one entry per CDR3 protein. The table has some 1.5 million distinct CDR3 sequences, approximately 30% seen once. The sequencing input was blood. The source is a young woman in good health. Each CDR3 is given with its conserved first and last residue. A D gene is named only where the DNA matches it firmly. Some rows mark clone size as missing; the rest say once, few, many or name a class of expanded clone.

CDR3aa	CDR3nt	abundance	d_gene	v_gene	j_gene
CASSQDGGGAGETQYF	TGCGCCAGCAGCCAAGATGGAGGGGGGGCAGGCGAGACCCAGTACTTC	few	.	TRBV4-1	TRBJ2-5
CASSSPLAGNEQFF	TGTGCCAGCAGCTCTCCCCTAGCGGGCAATGAGCAGTTCTTC	few	TRBD2	TRBV7-9	TRBJ2-1
CASSYEGGAVNEQFF	TGTGCCAGCAGTTACGAGGGAGGCGCAGTGAATGAGCAGTTCTTC	.	.	TRBV6-6	TRBJ2-1
CASSFLAGQQFDEQFF	TGTGCCAGCAGTTTTTTGGCGGGACAGCAGTTCGATGAGCAGTTCTTC	.	.	TRBV27	TRBJ2-1
CASRLGFGYEQYF	TGTGCCAGCAGACTAGGGTTTGGCTACGAGCAGTACTTC	.	.	TRBV27	TRBJ2-7
CASSSQGEVQPQHF	TGTGCCAGCAGTTCTCAGGGGGAAGTTCAGCCCCAGCATTTT	few	TRBD1	TRBV2	TRBJ1-5
CATSRGVQGGQETQYF	TGTGCCACCAGCAGAGGGGTCCAGGGAGGTCAAGAGACCCAGTACTTC	.	.	TRBV15	TRBJ2-5
CSVGEAGPNYGYTF	TGCAGCGTCGGGGAAGCGGGCCCTAACTATGGCTACACCTTC	many	.	TRBV29-1	TRBJ1-2
CASSVGGSAYNEQFF	TGTGCCAGCAGCGTGGGAGGCTCCGCGTACAATGAGCAGTTCTTC	.	.	TRBV9	TRBJ2-1
CASSQRGTYKETQYF	TGCGCCAGCAGCCAAAGAGGGACTTATAAAGAGACCCAGTACTTC	many	.	TRBV4-1	TRBJ2-5
CASSGQTGNEQFF	TGTGCCAGCAGCGGGCAGACGGGCAATGAGCAGTTCTTC	many	.	TRBV7-2	TRBJ2-1
CASRPGLAGSSTDTQYF	TGTGCCAGCAGGCCGGGACTAGCGGGCTCTAGCACAGATACGCAGTATTTT	.	TRBD2	TRBV2	TRBJ2-3
CASSEARTGWGYEQYF	TGTGCCAGCAGTGAAGCCCGGACAGGGTGGGGGTACGAGCAGTACTTC	few	TRBD1	TRBV2	TRBJ2-7
CASSAAYTGDSYNSPPHF	TGCGCCAGCAGCGCGGCGTATACAGGGGACTCCTATAATTCACCCCCCCACTTT	.	TRBD1	TRBV5-1	TRBJ1-6
CSAPSGGTDTQYF	TGCAGTGCTCCTAGCGGGGGCACAGATACGCAGTATTTT	few	TRBD2	TRBV20-1	TRBJ2-3
CASSFSLGRYNEQFF	TGTGCCAGCAGTTTCTCACTAGGCCGCTACAATGAGCAGTTCTTC	few	.	TRBV6-5	TRBJ2-1
CASSSQGLTYNEQFF	TGCGCCAGCAGCTCACAGGGTCTAACCTACAATGAGCAGTTCTTC	few	.	TRBV5-1	TRBJ2-1
CASSTGQGRFPLTDTQYF	TGTGCCAGTAGCACGGGACAGGGGCGATTCCCGCTCACAGATACGCAGTATTTT	few	TRBD1	TRBV12-3/TRBV12-4	TRBJ2-3
CSVADRMNTEAFF	TGCAGTGTCGCGGACAGGATGAACACTGAAGCTTTCTTT	.	TRBD1	TRBV20-1	TRBJ1-1
CASSPEGRQETQYF	TGTGCCAGCAGCCCGGAGGGCCGCCAAGAGACCCAGTACTTC	few	.	TRBV7-8	TRBJ2-5
CSVAQEEVSYEQYF	TGCAGCGTTGCCCAAGAGGAGGTGTCCTACGAGCAGTACTTC	few	.	TRBV29-1	TRBJ2-7
CASTPSRAQPQHF	TGTGCCAGCACCCCGAGCAGGGCTCAGCCCCAGCATTTT	.	.	TRBV2	TRBJ1-5
CSANSRDWETNEQFF	TGCAGCGCTAATTCCCGGGACTGGGAGACCAATGAGCAGTTCTTC	few	.	TRBV29-1	TRBJ2-1
CASSYSRGTRPQHF	TGTGCCAGCAGTTACTCTCGGGGTACTCGGCCCCAGCATTTT	.	.	TRBV6-5	TRBJ1-5
CASSSTGGGLEGKLFF	TGTGCCAGCAGCTCGACAGGCGGTGGGCTCGAGGGGAAACTGTTTTTT	.	.	TRBV7-9	TRBJ1-4